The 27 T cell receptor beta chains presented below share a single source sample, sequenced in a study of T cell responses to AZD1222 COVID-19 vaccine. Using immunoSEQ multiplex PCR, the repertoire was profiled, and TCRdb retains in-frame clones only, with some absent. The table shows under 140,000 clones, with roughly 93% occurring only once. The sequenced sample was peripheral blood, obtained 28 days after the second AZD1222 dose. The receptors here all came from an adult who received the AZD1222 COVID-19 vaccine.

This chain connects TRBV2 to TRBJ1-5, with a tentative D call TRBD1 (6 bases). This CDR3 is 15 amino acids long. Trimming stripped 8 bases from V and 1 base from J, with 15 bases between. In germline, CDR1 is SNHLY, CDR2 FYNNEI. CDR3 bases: TGTGCCAGCGGCCGTGAGGGGGTGAGCAATCAGCCCCAGCATTTT. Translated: CASGREGVSNQPQHF. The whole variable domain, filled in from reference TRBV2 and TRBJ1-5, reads EPEVTQTPSHQVTQMGQEVILRCVPISNHLYFYWYRQILGQKVEFLVSFYNNEISEKSEIFDDQFSVERPDGSNFTLKIRSTKLEDSAMYFCASGREGVSNQPQHFGDGTRLSIL.

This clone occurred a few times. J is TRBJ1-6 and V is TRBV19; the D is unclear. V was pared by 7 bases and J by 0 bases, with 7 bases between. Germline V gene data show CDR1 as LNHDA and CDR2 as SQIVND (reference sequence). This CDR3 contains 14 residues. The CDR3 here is CASTFSSYNSPLHF. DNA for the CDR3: TGTGCCAGTACCTTCAGCTCCTATAATTCACCCCTCCACTTT. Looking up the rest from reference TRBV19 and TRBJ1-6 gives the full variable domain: DGGITQSPKYLFRKEGQNVTLSCEQNLNHDAMYWYRQDPGQGLRLIYYSQIVNDFQKGDIAEGYSVSREKKESFPLTVTSAQKNPTAFYLCASTFSSYNSPLHFGNGTRLTVT.

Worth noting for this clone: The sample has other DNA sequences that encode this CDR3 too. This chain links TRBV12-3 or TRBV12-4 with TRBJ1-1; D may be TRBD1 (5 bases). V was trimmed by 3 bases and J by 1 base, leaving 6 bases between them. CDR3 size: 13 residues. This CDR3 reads CASSLGGNTEAFF. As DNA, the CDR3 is TGTGCCAGCAGTTTGGGGGGGAACACTGAAGCTTTCTTT.

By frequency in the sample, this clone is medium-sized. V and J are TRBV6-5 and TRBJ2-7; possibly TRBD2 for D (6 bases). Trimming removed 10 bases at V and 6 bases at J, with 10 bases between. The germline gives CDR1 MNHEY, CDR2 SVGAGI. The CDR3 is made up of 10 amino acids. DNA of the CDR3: TGTGCCACAAACGGGGGCGAGCAGTACTTC. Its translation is CATNGGEQYF.

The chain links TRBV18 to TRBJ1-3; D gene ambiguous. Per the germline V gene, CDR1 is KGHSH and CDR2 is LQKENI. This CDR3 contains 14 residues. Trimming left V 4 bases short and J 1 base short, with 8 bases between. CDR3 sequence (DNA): TGTGCCAGCTCACTTCAAGGTTCTGGAAACACCATATATTTT. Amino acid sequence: CASSLQGSGNTIYF.

The DNA of the CDR3 is TGTGCCAGCAGCTCTAGCGGGGCGGCCCGATACAATGAGCAGTTCTTC. Translating it yields CASSSSGAARYNEQFF. The chain uses TRBV7-7 and TRBJ2-1; TRBD2 agrees at 9 bases. From germline, CDR1 is SSHAT and CDR2 FNYEAQ (reference sequence). The CDR3 extends over 16 amino acids. Germline trimming cut 4 bases from V and 4 bases from J; bases unmatched to any gene: 8.

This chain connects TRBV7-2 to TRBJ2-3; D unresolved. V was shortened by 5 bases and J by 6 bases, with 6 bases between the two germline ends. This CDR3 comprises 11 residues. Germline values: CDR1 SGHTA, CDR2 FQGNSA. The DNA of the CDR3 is TGTGCCAGCAGCCCTCACGATACGCAGTATTTT. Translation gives CASSPHDTQYF. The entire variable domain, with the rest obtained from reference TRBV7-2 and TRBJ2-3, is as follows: GAGVSQSPSNKVTEKGKDVELRCDPISGHTALYWYRQSLGQGLEFLIYFQGNSAPDKSGLPSDRFSAERTGGSVSTLTIQRTQQEDSAVYLCASSPHDTQYFGPGTRLTVL.

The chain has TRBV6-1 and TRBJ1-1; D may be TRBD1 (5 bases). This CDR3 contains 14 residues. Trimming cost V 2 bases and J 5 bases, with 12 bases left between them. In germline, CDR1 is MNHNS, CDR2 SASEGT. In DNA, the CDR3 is TGTGCCAGCAGTGAAAAGGGAAGGGGAACTGAAGCTTTCTTT. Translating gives CASSEKGRGTEAFF.

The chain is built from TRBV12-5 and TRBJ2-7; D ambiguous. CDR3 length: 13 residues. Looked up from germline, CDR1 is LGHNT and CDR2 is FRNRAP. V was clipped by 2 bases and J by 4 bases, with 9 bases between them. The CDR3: CASGLPQPYEQYF. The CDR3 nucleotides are TGTGCTAGTGGTTTGCCTCAACCATACGAGCAGTACTTC.

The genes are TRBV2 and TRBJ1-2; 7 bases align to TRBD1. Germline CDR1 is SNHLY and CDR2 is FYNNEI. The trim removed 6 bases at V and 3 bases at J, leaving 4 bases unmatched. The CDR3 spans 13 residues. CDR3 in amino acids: CASSRDSDYGYTF. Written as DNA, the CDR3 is TGTGCCAGCAGCCGGGACAGTGACTATGGCTACACCTTC.

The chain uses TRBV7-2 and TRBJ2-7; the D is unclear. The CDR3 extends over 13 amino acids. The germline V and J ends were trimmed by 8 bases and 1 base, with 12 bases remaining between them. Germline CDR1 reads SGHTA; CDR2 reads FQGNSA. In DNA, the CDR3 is TGTGCCAGCGCCAGGTGGGGTTCCTACGAGCAGTACTTC. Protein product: CASARWGSYEQYF. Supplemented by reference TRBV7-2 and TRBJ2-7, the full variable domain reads GAGVSQSPSNKVTEKGKDVELRCDPISGHTALYWYRQSLGQGLEFLIYFQGNSAPDKSGLPSDRFSAERTGGSVSTLTIQRTQQEDSAVYLCASARWGSYEQYFGPGTRLTVT.

CDR3 residues: CASSDYGGPGAKNIQYF. DNA for the CDR3: TGTGCCAGCAGTGATTACGGAGGGCCTGGAGCCAAAAACATTCAGTACTTC. This chain joins TRBV6-1 and TRBJ2-4; the D gene is possibly TRBD2 (6 bases). The CDR3 runs 17 residues. The V end was cut by 3 bases, the J end by 0 bases, with 15 bases between. Germline lookup yields CDR1 MNHNS and CDR2 SASEGT.

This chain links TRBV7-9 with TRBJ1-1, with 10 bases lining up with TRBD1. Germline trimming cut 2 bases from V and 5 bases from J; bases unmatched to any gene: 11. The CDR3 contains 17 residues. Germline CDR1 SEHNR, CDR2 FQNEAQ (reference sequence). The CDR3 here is CASSLRTGQGRGTEAFF. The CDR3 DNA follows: TGTGCCAGCAGCTTACGAACGGGACAGGGGCGAGGGACTGAAGCTTTCTTT.

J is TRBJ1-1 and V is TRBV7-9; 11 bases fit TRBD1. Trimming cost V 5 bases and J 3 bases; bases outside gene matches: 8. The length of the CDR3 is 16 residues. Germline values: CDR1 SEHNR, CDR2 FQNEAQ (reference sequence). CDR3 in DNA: TGTGCCAGCAGCCACGGACAGGGGGCGGTTTACACTGAAGCTTTCTTT. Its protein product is CASSHGQGAVYTEAFF.

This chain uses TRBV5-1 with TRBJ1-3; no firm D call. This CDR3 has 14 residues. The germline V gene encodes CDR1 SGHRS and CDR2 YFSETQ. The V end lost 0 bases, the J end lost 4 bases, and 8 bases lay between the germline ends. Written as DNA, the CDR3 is TGCGCCAGCAGCTTGGGCACCGGAGGAAACACCATATATTTT. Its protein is CASSLGTGGNTIYF.

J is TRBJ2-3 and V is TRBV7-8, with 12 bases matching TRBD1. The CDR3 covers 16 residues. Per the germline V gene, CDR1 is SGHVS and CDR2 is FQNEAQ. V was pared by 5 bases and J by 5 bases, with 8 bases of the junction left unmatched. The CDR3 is CASSLNRDRGRDTQYF. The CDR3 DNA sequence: TGTGCCAGCAGCCTAAATCGGGACAGGGGGCGAGATACGCAGTATTTT.

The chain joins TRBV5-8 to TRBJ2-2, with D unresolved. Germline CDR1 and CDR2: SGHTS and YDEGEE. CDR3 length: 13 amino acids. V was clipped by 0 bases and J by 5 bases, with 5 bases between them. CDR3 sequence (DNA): TGTGCCAGCAGCTTGGCGCGAACCGGGGAGCTGTTTTTT. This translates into CASSLARTGELFF. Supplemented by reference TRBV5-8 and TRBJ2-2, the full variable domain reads EAGVTQSPTHLIKTRGQQATLRCSPISGHTSVYWYQQALGLGLQFLLWYDEGEERNRGNFPPRFSGRQFPNYSSELNVNALELEDSALYLCASSLARTGELFFGEGSRLTVL.

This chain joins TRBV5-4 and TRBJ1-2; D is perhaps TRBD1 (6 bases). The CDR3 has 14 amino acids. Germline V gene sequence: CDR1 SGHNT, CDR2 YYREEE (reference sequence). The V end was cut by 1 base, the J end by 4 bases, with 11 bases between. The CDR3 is CASSLFRGSYGYTF. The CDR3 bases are TGTGCCAGCAGCTTGTTCAGGGGAAGCTATGGCTACACCTTC.

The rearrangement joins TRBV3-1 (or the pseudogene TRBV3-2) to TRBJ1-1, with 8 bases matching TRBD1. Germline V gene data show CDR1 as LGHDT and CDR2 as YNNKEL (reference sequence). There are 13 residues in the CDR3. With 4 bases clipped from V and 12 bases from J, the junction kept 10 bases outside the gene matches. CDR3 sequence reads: CASSRDSGGATFF. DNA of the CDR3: TGTGCCAGCAGCCGAGACTCAGGGGGCGCAACTTTCTTT.

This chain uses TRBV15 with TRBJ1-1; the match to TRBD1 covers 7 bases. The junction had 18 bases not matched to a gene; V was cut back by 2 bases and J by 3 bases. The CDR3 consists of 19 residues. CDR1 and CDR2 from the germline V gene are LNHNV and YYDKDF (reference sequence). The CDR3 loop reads CATSRSSGQLIRRDTEAFF. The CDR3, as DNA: TGTGCCACCAGCAGATCCTCGGGACAGTTAATCCGTCGTGACACTGAAGCTTTCTTT.

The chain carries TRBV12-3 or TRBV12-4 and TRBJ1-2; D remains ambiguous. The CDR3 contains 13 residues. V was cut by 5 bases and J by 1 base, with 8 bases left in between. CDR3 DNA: TGTGCCAGCAGTCGTAGCTTTAACTATGGCTACACCTTC. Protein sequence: CASSRSFNYGYTF.

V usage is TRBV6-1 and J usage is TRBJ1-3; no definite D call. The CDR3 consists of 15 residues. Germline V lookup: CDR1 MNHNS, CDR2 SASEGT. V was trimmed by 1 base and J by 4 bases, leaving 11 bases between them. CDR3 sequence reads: CASSEDPGRGNTIYF. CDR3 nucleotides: TGTGCCAGCAGTGAAGACCCGGGGAGAGGAAACACCATATATTTT.

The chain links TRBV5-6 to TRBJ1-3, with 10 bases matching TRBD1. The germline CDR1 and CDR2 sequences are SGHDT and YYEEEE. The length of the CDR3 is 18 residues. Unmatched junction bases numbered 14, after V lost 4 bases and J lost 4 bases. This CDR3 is CASSQEAGQGLGGNTIYF. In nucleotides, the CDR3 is TGTGCCAGCAGCCAGGAGGCGGGACAGGGGTTAGGAGGAAACACCATATATTTT.

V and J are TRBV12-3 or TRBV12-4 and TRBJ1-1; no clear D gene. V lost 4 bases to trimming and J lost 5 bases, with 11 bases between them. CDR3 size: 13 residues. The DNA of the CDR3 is TGTGCCAGCAGTTCTTCCAGAAGGACTGAAGCTTTCTTT. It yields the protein CASSSSRRTEAFF.

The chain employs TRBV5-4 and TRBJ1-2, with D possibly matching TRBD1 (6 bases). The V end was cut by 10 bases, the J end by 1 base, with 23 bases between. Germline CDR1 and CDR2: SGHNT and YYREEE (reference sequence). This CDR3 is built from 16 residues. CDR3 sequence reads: CAEGESGQSFNYGYTF. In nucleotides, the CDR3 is TGTGCCGAGGGGGAATCGGGGCAGAGCTTTAACTATGGCTACACCTTC.

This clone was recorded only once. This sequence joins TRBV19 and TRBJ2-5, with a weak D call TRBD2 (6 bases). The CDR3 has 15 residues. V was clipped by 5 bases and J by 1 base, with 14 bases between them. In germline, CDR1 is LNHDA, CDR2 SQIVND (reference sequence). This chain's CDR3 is CASSAKGTPQETQYF. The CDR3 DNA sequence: TGTGCCAGTAGTGCCAAAGGGACTCCCCAAGAGACCCAGTACTTC.

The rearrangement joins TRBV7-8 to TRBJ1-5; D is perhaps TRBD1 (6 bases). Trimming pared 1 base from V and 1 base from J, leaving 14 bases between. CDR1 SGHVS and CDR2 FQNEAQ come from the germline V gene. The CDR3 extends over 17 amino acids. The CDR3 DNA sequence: TGTGCCAGCAGCTTAGAGTCAATGGGACACAGCAATCAGCCCCAGCATTTT. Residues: CASSLESMGHSNQPQHF.